The rows below give T cell receptor beta chains drawn from one sample of a study of blood T cell repertoires in COVID-19. The repertoire was sequenced with immunoSEQ multiplex PCR; TCRdb's copy has only in-frame clones and lacks some. The sample yields over 100,000 clones, roughly 86% seen once. The specimen sequenced was peripheral blood. The receptor set was obtained from a middle-aged man with acute or convalescent COVID-19. The CDR3 runs from the conserved cysteine through the conserved F or W. Each record gives: V gene, J gene, D gene, clone size, CDR3 DNA, CDR3 protein. D genes are given only for firm matches. Clone size is not always given. Where it is, it says once, few, many or a class for expanded clones.

V gene: TRBV7-8; J gene: TRBJ2-3; D gene: NA; clone size: NA; CDR3 DNA: TGTGCCAGCAGCTTAGACCCAGGGATGAAGGATACGCAGTATTTT; CDR3 protein: CASSLDPGMKDTQYF
V gene: TRBV19; J gene: TRBJ1-1; D gene: TRBD1; clone size: NA; CDR3 DNA: TGTGCCAGTACCGAAACAGGGGGAACTGAAGCTTTCTTT; CDR3 protein: CASTETGGTEAFF
V gene: TRBV15; J gene: TRBJ2-5; D gene: NA; clone size: NA; CDR3 DNA: TGTGCCACCAGCACGGGAGAGAACCAAGAGACCCAGTACTTC; CDR3 protein: CATSTGENQETQYF
V gene: TRBV5-4; J gene: TRBJ1-2; D gene: TRBD1; clone size: NA; CDR3 DNA: TGTGCCAGCAGCCAAAACAGGGGGCCGCGTGGCTACACCTTC; CDR3 protein: CASSQNRGPRGYTF
V gene: TRBV6-6; J gene: TRBJ1-5; D gene: NA; clone size: NA; CDR3 DNA: TGTGCCAGCAGTTACGGAGTCAATCAGCCCCAGCATTTT; CDR3 protein: CASSYGVNQPQHF
V gene: TRBV7-3; J gene: TRBJ1-1; D gene: TRBD1; clone size: NA; CDR3 DNA: TGTGCCAGCAGCTCCGGACAGGGGAACACTGAAGCTTTCTTT; CDR3 protein: CASSSGQGNTEAFF
V gene: TRBV5-4; J gene: TRBJ2-1; D gene: NA; clone size: NA; CDR3 DNA: TGTGCCAGCACTAGGACTACCTCAGCGAATGAGCAGTTCTTC; CDR3 protein: CASTRTTSANEQFF
V gene: TRBV29-1; J gene: TRBJ1-2; D gene: NA; clone size: once; CDR3 DNA: TGCAGCGTTGAGGAGGGAGCTAACTATGGCTACACCTTC; CDR3 protein: CSVEEGANYGYTF
V gene: TRBV19; J gene: TRBJ1-5; D gene: NA; clone size: once; CDR3 DNA: TGTGCCAGTAGTATAGGAGTACAGCCCCAGCATTTT; CDR3 protein: CASSIGVQPQHF
V gene: TRBV7-2; J gene: TRBJ2-2; D gene: TRBD1; clone size: NA; CDR3 DNA: TGTGCCAGCAGGCAAACAGGGGGCAGCACCGGGGAGCTGTTTTTT; CDR3 protein: CASRQTGGSTGELFF
V gene: TRBV3-1/TRBV3-2; J gene: TRBJ1-1; D gene: NA; clone size: NA; CDR3 DNA: TGTGCCAGCAGCCACACGGGAATTTATGTGGTAAACACTGAAGCTTTCTTT; CDR3 protein: CASSHTGIYVVNTEAFF
V gene: TRBV3-1/TRBV3-2; J gene: TRBJ1-1; D gene: TRBD1; clone size: NA; CDR3 DNA: TGTGCCAGCAGTGAGGGGGCGAACACTGAAGCTTTCTTT; CDR3 protein: CASSEGANTEAFF
V gene: TRBV25-1; J gene: TRBJ1-5; D gene: NA; clone size: NA; CDR3 DNA: TGTGCCAGCACAATTGGAGTTAGCAATCAGCCCCAGCATTTT; CDR3 protein: CASTIGVSNQPQHF
V gene: TRBV6-4; J gene: TRBJ2-2; D gene: TRBD2; clone size: NA; CDR3 DNA: TGTGCCAGCAGTGACGGGGGGCTAGCGGGCTTCGCGAACACCGGGGAGCTGTTTTTT; CDR3 protein: CASSDGGLAGFANTGELFF
V gene: TRBV12-3/TRBV12-4; J gene: TRBJ1-2; D gene: NA; clone size: NA; CDR3 DNA: TGTGCCAGCAGTTACAGTTCTGACTATGGCTACACCTTC; CDR3 protein: CASSYSSDYGYTF
V gene: TRBV9; J gene: TRBJ2-7; D gene: NA; clone size: NA; CDR3 DNA: TGTGCCAGCAGCGTAGCGCCGGGAGCAGGAAACGAGCAGTACTTC; CDR3 protein: CASSVAPGAGNEQYF
V gene: TRBV5-1; J gene: TRBJ2-5; D gene: TRBD2; clone size: NA; CDR3 DNA: TGCGCCAGCAGCTTAGAACGACTCCTTGGCGGGGGGGCCTCAGAGACCCAGTACTTC; CDR3 protein: CASSLERLLGGGASETQYF
V gene: TRBV13; J gene: TRBJ2-1; D gene: TRBD2; clone size: NA; CDR3 DNA: TGTGCCAGCAGCTTAGCGGGGGGGCTTTACAATGAGCAGTTCTTC; CDR3 protein: CASSLAGGLYNEQFF
V gene: TRBV6-2/TRBV6-3; J gene: TRBJ2-1; D gene: NA; clone size: NA; CDR3 DNA: TGTGCCAGCAGTCCGACAGGTCCGCGCCACAATGAGCAGTTCTTC; CDR3 protein: CASSPTGPRHNEQFF
V gene: TRBV5-1; J gene: TRBJ1-1; D gene: NA; clone size: medium-sized; CDR3 DNA: TGCGCCAGCAGCTTGCGGCCCAGGGAGGACACTGAAGCTTTCTTT; CDR3 protein: CASSLRPREDTEAFF
V gene: TRBV7-9; J gene: TRBJ2-1; D gene: NA; clone size: NA; CDR3 DNA: TGTGCCAGCAGCTCCCTCAATGAGCAGTTCTTC; CDR3 protein: CASSSLNEQFF
V gene: TRBV30; J gene: TRBJ1-4; D gene: NA; clone size: NA; CDR3 DNA: TGTGCCTGGAAGGGGATCACTAATGAAAAACTGTTTTTT; CDR3 protein: CAWKGITNEKLFF
V gene: TRBV27; J gene: TRBJ1-3; D gene: NA; clone size: NA; CDR3 DNA: TGTGCCAGCAGTTTATCTACCGGGGGTGGAAACACCATATATTTT; CDR3 protein: CASSLSTGGGNTIYF
V gene: TRBV6-6; J gene: TRBJ2-1; D gene: NA; clone size: once; CDR3 DNA: TGTGCTAGCGAGGAGCAGGGGGGTACCAATGAGCAGTTCTTC; CDR3 protein: CASEEQGGTNEQFF
V gene: TRBV4-3; J gene: TRBJ2-3; D gene: TRBD1; clone size: NA; CDR3 DNA: TGCGCCAGCAGCCAAGAATCGGACAGGAGCACAGATACGCAGTATTTT; CDR3 protein: CASSQESDRSTDTQYF
V gene: TRBV7-8; J gene: TRBJ1-5; D gene: NA; clone size: NA; CDR3 DNA: TGTGCCAGCAGCTTAAGCTTGGGCAATCAGCCCCAGCATTTT; CDR3 protein: CASSLSLGNQPQHF
V gene: TRBV12-5; J gene: TRBJ1-5; D gene: TRBD1; clone size: NA; CDR3 DNA: TGTGCTAGTGTTCCCTGGGACAGAAGTAGCAATCAGCCCCAGCATTTT; CDR3 protein: CASVPWDRSSNQPQHF
V gene: TRBV19; J gene: TRBJ2-2; D gene: TRBD1; clone size: NA; CDR3 DNA: TGTGCCACGAACAGGGGAAGAGCCGGGGAGCTGTTTTTT; CDR3 protein: CATNRGRAGELFF
V gene: TRBV30; J gene: TRBJ1-2; D gene: NA; clone size: NA; CDR3 DNA: TGTGCCTGGAGGCCCCGGGGGAACTATGGCTACACCTTC; CDR3 protein: CAWRPRGNYGYTF
V gene: TRBV6-2/TRBV6-3; J gene: TRBJ2-3; D gene: TRBD1; clone size: NA; CDR3 DNA: TGTGCCAGCAGTAAAACTAGTCCCGGGACAGGGGCCACAGATACGCAGTATTTT; CDR3 protein: CASSKTSPGTGATDTQYF